The 7 T cell receptor beta chains in this list originate from one sample, sequenced in a study of blood T cell repertoires in COVID-19. The repertoire was sequenced with immunoSEQ multiplex PCR; TCRdb's copy has only in-frame clones and lacks some. The table records about 36,000 clones, 90% of them present only once. The material sequenced was peripheral blood. The receptors stem from a human donor in a cohort sampled during active COVID-19.

Notes on this clone: Its ends do not fully match the called genes, so a read error is possible. The chain joins TRBV7-6 to TRBJ2-3, with D possibly being TRBD2 (7 bases). Germline-derived CDR1 and CDR2 are SGHVS and FNYEAQ. CDR3 length equals 16 residues. The CDR3 protein is CASNLEGGGVTDTQYF. The CDR3 coding sequence is TGTGCCAGCAACTTAGAGGGAGGGGGGGTCACAGATACGCAGTATTTT.

This chain uses TRBV11-2 with TRBJ2-7; tentative D call: TRBD1 (5 bases). The CDR3 contains 14 residues. Trimming removed 3 bases from V and 3 bases from J, with 12 bases in between. The germline gives CDR1 SGHAT, CDR2 FQNNGV. The CDR3 region is CASSFGQGNYEQYF. CDR3 coding DNA: TGTGCCAGCAGCTTTGGGCAGGGCAACTACGAGCAGTACTTC.

The CDR3 DNA follows: TGTGCCAGCAGCGTAGAAGCGGGAGGGGCCTACGAGCAGTACTTC. Translation gives CASSVEAGGAYEQYF. J is TRBJ2-7 and V is TRBV9; 10 nucleotides agree with TRBD2. The germline V gene has CDR1 SGDLS and CDR2 YYNGEE. CDR3 size: 15 residues. V gave up 0 bases and J gave up 2 bases; unmatched junction bases: 2.

The chain joins TRBV5-1 to TRBJ2-3; 7 nucleotides match TRBD2. Unmatched junction bases numbered 8, after V lost 3 bases and J lost 4 bases. The germline CDR1 and CDR2 sequences are SGHRS and YFSETQ. This CDR3 has 15 residues. CDR3 sequence reads: CASSSTVTSPDTQYF. CDR3 sequence (DNA): TGCGCCAGCAGCTCGACAGTGACTAGCCCAGATACGCAGTATTTT.

J is TRBJ1-3 and V is TRBV28; no firm D call. This CDR3 spans 14 amino acids. V lost 0 bases and J lost 3, with 6 bases in between. Germline assignment: CDR1 MDHEN and CDR2 SYDVKM. The CDR3 reads CASSLWRDGNTIYF. The CDR3 nucleotides read TGTGCCAGCAGTTTATGGCGGGATGGAAACACCATATATTTT.

The chain links TRBV4-1 to TRBJ2-7, with 11 bases aligning to TRBD2. The germline CDR1 and CDR2 sequences are MGHRA and YSYEKL. The CDR3 loop spans 16 amino acids. The junction had 7 bases not matched to a gene; V was cut back by 3 bases and J by 3 bases. The CDR3 loop is CASSQPTSGRLYEQYF. CDR3 DNA sequence: TGCGCCAGCAGCCAGCCAACTAGCGGGAGACTCTACGAGCAGTACTTC.

This clone was counted a single time. The chain combines TRBV18 with TRBJ2-7; 8 bases match TRBD2. Germline V gene lookup returns CDR1 KGHSH and CDR2 LQKENI. This CDR3 comprises 15 residues. After removal of 6 bases from V and 0 bases from J, the junction contained 7 bases not matched to a gene. The DNA for the CDR3 is TGTGCCAGCTCCAAGACTAGCGCGAGCTCCTACGAGCAGTACTTC. Translated, it gives CASSKTSASSYEQYF.